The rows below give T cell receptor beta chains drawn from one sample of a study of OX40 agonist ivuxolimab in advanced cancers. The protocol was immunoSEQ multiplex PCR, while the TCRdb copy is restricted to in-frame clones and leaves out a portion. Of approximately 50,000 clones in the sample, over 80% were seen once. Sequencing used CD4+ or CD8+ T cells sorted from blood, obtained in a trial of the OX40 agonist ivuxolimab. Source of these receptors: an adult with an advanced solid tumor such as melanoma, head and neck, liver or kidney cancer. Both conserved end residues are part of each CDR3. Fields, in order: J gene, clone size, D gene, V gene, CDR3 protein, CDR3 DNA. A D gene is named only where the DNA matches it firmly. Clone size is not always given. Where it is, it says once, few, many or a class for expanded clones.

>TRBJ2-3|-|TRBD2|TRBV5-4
CASSGELAGGPTDTQYF
TGTGCCAGCAGCGGCGAACTAGCGGGAGGGCCCACAGATACGCAGTATTTT
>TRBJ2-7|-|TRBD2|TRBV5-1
CASSLGLAGTPKQYF
TGCGCCAGCAGCTTGGGACTAGCGGGAACTCCCAAGCAGTACTTC
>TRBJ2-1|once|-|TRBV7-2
CASSLTASAGNEQFF
TGTGCCAGCAGCTTAACGGCTAGCGCGGGCAATGAGCAGTTCTTC
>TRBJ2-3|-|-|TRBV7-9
CASSSGEGADTQYF
TGTGCCAGCAGCTCCGGGGAGGGGGCAGATACGCAGTATTTT
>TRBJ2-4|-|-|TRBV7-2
CASSLAARGRENIQYF
TGTGCCAGCAGCTTAGCTGCCCGGGGGCGAGAAAACATTCAGTACTTC
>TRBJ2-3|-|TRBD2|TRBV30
CAWSLAGADTQYF
TGTGCCTGGAGTCTGGCGGGAGCAGATACGCAGTATTTT
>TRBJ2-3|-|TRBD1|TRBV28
CASLEGQGVTDTQYF
TGTGCCAGCCTAGAGGGACAGGGGGTGACAGATACGCAGTATTTT
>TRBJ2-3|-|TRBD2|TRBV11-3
CASSLGREGHFTQYF
TGTGCCAGCAGCTTGGGTCGGGAGGGCCACTTTACGCAGTATTTT
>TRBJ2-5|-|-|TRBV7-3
CASSFYGAVEETQYF
TGTGCCAGCAGCTTTTATGGTGCGGTGGAGGAGACCCAGTACTTC
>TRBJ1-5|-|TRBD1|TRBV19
CASSMQGGPYQPQHF
TGTGCCAGTAGTATGCAAGGGGGCCCTTATCAGCCCCAGCATTTT
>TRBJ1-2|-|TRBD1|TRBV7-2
CASSLGQGWGYTF
TGTGCCAGCAGCCTCGGACAGGGGTGGGGCTACACCTTC
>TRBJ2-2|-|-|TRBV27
CASKDRPAIPGELFF
TGTGCCAGCAAAGACAGGCCCGCGATCCCCGGGGAGCTGTTTTTT
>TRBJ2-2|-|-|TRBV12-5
CASGPVNTGELFF
TGTGCTAGTGGCCCAGTAAACACCGGGGAGCTGTTTTTT
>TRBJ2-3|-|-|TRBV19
CASSPRRSGITDTQYF
TGTGCCAGTAGTCCCCGGAGGAGCGGAATCACAGATACGCAGTATTTT
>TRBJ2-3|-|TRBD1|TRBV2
CASRSRTGGEDTQYF
TGTGCCAGCAGATCGAGGACAGGGGGCGAAGATACGCAGTATTTT
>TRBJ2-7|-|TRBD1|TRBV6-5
CASRGQGVYEQYF
TGTGCCAGCAGGGGACAGGGGGTCTACGAGCAGTACTTC
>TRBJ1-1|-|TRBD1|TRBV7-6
CASSLGGQGLTEAFF
TGTGCCAGCAGCTTAGGGGGACAGGGCTTGACTGAAGCTTTCTTT
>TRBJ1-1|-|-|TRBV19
CASSTDGRNTEAFF
TGTGCCAGTAGTACGGACGGACGGAACACTGAAGCTTTCTTT
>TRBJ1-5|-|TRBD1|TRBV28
CASNTGGGENQPQHF
TGTGCCAGCAACACAGGGGGAGGGGAAAATCAGCCCCAGCATTTT
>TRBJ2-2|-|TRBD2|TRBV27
CASSPTGTSPGELFF
TGTGCCAGCAGTCCCACGGGGACTAGCCCGGGGGAGCTGTTTTTT
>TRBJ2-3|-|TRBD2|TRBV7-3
CASSPGLATDTQYF
TGTGCCAGCAGCCCGGGACTAGCCACAGATACGCAGTATTTT
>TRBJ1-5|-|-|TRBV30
CAWSVARASNQPQHF
TGTGCCTGGAGTGTAGCGAGGGCGTCCAATCAGCCCCAGCATTTT